The T cell receptor beta chain under discussion was sequenced for a study of blood T cell repertoires in COVID-19 (dated by TCRdb to 2018 to 2021). Regarding the study in general: Samples covering the acute and convalescent phases of COVID-19 were provided by collaborators in the United States, Italy and Spain. The material from the prospective study consisted of cDNA or gDNA derived from T cells, B-cell-depleted T cells, or PBMCs. The dataset comprised deeply sampled blood TCRbeta repertoires from subjects exposed to, actively infected with, or recovered from COVID-19. The repertoires were released in a freely available public database intended as a resource for research on the immune response to SARS-CoV-2. The samples were drawn from the first 160 participants of the ongoing ImmuneRACE study and from some 1,300 subjects provided by 6 global collaborators. Nearly every sample came with metadata listing a de-identified subject ID, COVID-19 status, age in years and sex. Where available, HLA class I and class II types were taken from metadata supplied by the sample provider and were not determined by assay-based typing.

The immunoSEQ Assay, a bias-controlled multiplex PCR, was used to amplify TCRbeta CDR3 regions from genomic DNA. Turning to the authors' computational methods: The number of nucleated cells in each sample was estimated from the amplification of reference gene primers within the assay. Sequence reads were collapsed and filtered to measure the absolute abundance of every unique TCRbeta CDR3 rearrangement. For each sample, productive Simpson clonality was calculated as the square root of Simpson's diversity index across productive rearrangements. TCRdb stores this immuneACCESS table with in-frame sequences only. Part of the clones is absent; in the studies checked, under half of the shortfall reflects unresolved V genes, and no reason is known for the rest. V, J and clone size are taken as reported in that table, and D and trimming were inferred from the DNA itself. For this sample the table gives more than 45,000 clones, of which 87% were detected only once. The leading ten clones occupy approximately 20% of the sample.

For this clone: The antigen it binds to is not known. Base qualities are not at hand, and no much larger clone is one base apart.

What the research found in general, with its limitations: The amount of clinical and demographic metadata varied by source and participant and was provided uncurated.

From its cysteine to its phenylalanine, the CDR3 spans 16 amino acids. Here the CDR3 DNA is all that survives: 48 bases in frame from base 1. Trimming accounts for 4 bases at V and 0 bases at J, while the number of junction bases matched to no gene is 6. Sequences LNHDA (CDR1) and SQIVND (CDR2) are obtained from the germline V gene (reference sequence). One collaborating source in Seattle enrolled patients while the patients were actively infected and followed the patients over time throughout the course of disease. The collaborating institutions used their own protocols to collect whole blood in K2EDTA tubes. For TCRbeta analysis, collaborators shipped samples as frozen whole blood, isolated PBMCs, or DNA extracted from either of those sample types.

This sequence originates from a woman older than 75 with COVID-19, enrolled during active disease. The receptor chain draws on TRBV19 and TRBJ2-1, and 7 bases in between align with TRBD1. Sequenced input: peripheral blood. The DNA sequence is as follows: TGTGCCAGTAGTACCGGGACAGCGAGCTCCTACAATGAGCAGTTCTTC. The resulting protein is CASSTGTASSYNEQFF. The variable domain in full, with residues beyond the CDR3 obtained from the reference TRBV19 and TRBJ2-1 genes, is DGGITQSPKYLFRKEGQNVTLSCEQNLNHDAMYWYRQDPGQGLRLIYYSQIVNDFQKGDIAEGYSVSREKKESFPLTVTSAQKNPTAFYLCASSTGTASSYNEQFFGPGTRLTVL.